Listed here is a single TCR beta chain. The sample originates from a study of blood T cell repertoires in COVID-19. The CDR3 totals 12 residues. V was cut by 3 bases and J by 2 bases, with 6 bases left in between. CDR1 is SQVTM and CDR2 is ANQGSEA in the germline V gene. As originally analysed: Nucleated cell counts were estimated from reference gene primer amplification. The table came from immunoSEQ multiplex PCR; TCRdb's copy has only in-frame clones and leaves some out. The V and J calls and the clone size are those of that table, but D and trimming were determined from the DNA. This table holds about 73,000 clones, roughly 84% found once.

This chain uses TRBV29-1 with TRBJ2-3; D gene ambiguous. The specimen was peripheral blood. This TCR was recovered from a woman aged 60-75 years with acute or convalescent COVID-19. CDR3 nucleotides: TGCAGCGTTGACACTGACACAGATACGCAGTATTTT. Translating gives CSVDTDTDTQYF.